These 22 T cell receptor beta chains share one sample of origin, sequenced in a study of blood T cell repertoires in COVID-19. Clones were read by immunoSEQ multiplex PCR, and TCRdb kept only the in-frame ones, dropping some. In the table there are around 26,000 clones, approximately 92% of which are singletons. The sample taken for sequencing was peripheral blood. All receptors come from a human donor in a cohort sampled during active COVID-19.

V is TRBV5-4 and J is TRBJ1-1; D uncertain. There are 12 residues in the CDR3. V gave up 0 bases and J gave up 7 bases, with 7 bases separating them. Germline CDR1 SGHNT, CDR2 YYREEE (reference sequence). The CDR3: CASSLDPGEAFF. The CDR3 bases are TGTGCCAGCAGCTTGGATCCGGGTGAAGCTTTCTTT.

The chain links TRBV29-1 to TRBJ2-1, with 9 bases matching TRBD2. V shed 4 bases and J 7 bases; nucleotides not matched to a gene: 5. CDR3 length: 13 amino acids. Germline V gene lookup returns CDR1 SQVTM and CDR2 ANQGSEA. The CDR3 nucleotides are TGCAGCGTTGGGCTAGCGGGATTGAATGAGCAGTTCTTC. It codes for CSVGLAGLNEQFF.

The chain employs TRBV19 and TRBJ2-3, with 10 bases aligning to TRBD1. CDR1 and CDR2 (germline): LNHDA, SQIVND (reference sequence). V dropped 7 bases and J dropped 6; count of bases not matched to a gene: 7. There are 14 residues in the CDR3. The CDR3: CASNQDRGYDTQYF. The CDR3 nucleotides read TGTGCCAGTAATCAGGACAGGGGGTATGATACGCAGTATTTT.

The chain joins TRBV14 to TRBJ2-5; 12 bases are shared with TRBD2. Trimming took 2 bases from V and 1 from J; bases not matched to a gene: 5. Germline values: CDR1 SGHDN, CDR2 FVKESK. CDR3 length: 17 residues. CDR3 protein: CASSQRLLAGGQETQYF. DNA for the CDR3: TGTGCCAGCAGCCAACGCCTACTAGCGGGGGGCCAAGAGACCCAGTACTTC.

This clone showed up just once. The chain combines TRBV28 with TRBJ2-1; 8 nucleotides line up with TRBD1. Germline CDR1 reads MDHEN; CDR2 reads SYDVKM. V shed 5 bases and J 8 bases; nucleotides not matched to a gene: 8. This CDR3 spans 14 amino acids. CDR3 sequence reads: CASSPLTTGDEQFF. The CDR3 DNA sequence: TGTGCCAGCAGTCCGCTAACGACAGGGGATGAGCAGTTCTTC.

The V and J genes are TRBV4-1 and TRBJ1-6, with 7 bases aligning to TRBD1. CDR1 is MGHRA and CDR2 is YSYEKL in the germline V gene. This CDR3 region has 17 residues. V gave up 0 bases and J gave up 4 bases; unmatched junction bases: 6. CDR3 protein: CASSQDNRDSYNSPLHF. In nucleotides, the CDR3 is TGCGCCAGCAGCCAAGATAACCGGGACAGTTATAATTCACCCCTCCACTTT.

The V call is TRBV3-1 (or the pseudogene TRBV3-2), the J call TRBJ1-1, with D hard to call. V lost 3 bases to trimming and J lost 4 bases, with 9 bases between them. From germline, CDR1 is LGHDT and CDR2 YNNKEL (reference sequence). This CDR3 is built from 13 residues. This chain's CDR3 is CASSQGFGTEAFF. In DNA, the CDR3 is TGTGCCAGCAGCCAGGGCTTTGGCACTGAAGCTTTCTTT.

This clone was recorded once. The chain joins TRBV5-8 to TRBJ2-3, with 8 bases identical to TRBD2. CDR3 length equals 16 residues. CDR1 and CDR2 from the germline V gene are SGHTS and YDEGEE. The ends lost 5 bases at V and 1 base at J; junction bases unmatched: 9. This chain's CDR3 is CASRRGAGVGTDTQYF. For the CDR3, the DNA is TGTGCCAGCAGGCGGGGAGCGGGAGTCGGCACAGATACGCAGTATTTT.

This chain links TRBV30 with TRBJ2-3, with no clear D. This CDR3 region has 11 residues. Trimming removed 1 base at V and 4 bases at J, with 3 bases between. Germline CDR1 reads GTSNPN; CDR2 reads SVGIG (reference sequence). The CDR3 DNA follows: TGTGCCTGGAGTGGGCCAGATACGCAGTATTTT. Its translation: CAWSGPDTQYF.

The gene calls are TRBV3-1 (or the pseudogene TRBV3-2) and TRBJ2-1; 11 bases fit TRBD2. With 2 bases clipped from V and 6 bases from J, the junction kept 3 bases outside the gene matches. Germline CDR1 reads LGHDT; CDR2 reads YNNKEL (reference sequence). The CDR3 contains 15 residues. The CDR3 reads CASSQTSGRSNEQFF. In nucleotides, the CDR3 is TGTGCCAGCAGCCAAACTAGCGGGAGATCCAATGAGCAGTTCTTC.

This clone was detected only once. This chain joins TRBV13 and TRBJ1-1; TRBD1 matches at 7 bases. CDR3 size: 15 residues. V gave up 2 bases and J gave up 4 bases; unmatched junction bases: 7. In germline, CDR1 is PRHDT, CDR2 FYEKMQ (reference sequence). CDR3 coding DNA: TGTGCCAGCAGCTTATCTCGTGAGGGGGCCACTGAAGCTTTCTTT. Translated, it gives CASSLSREGATEAFF.

The rearrangement joins TRBV27 to TRBJ1-5, with TRBD1 identical over 8 bases. The germline gives CDR1 MNHEY, CDR2 SMNVEV (reference sequence). The CDR3 contains 17 residues. After removal of 7 bases from V and 4 bases from J, the junction contained 15 bases not matched to a gene. The CDR3 loop reads CASTPRGQGARNQPQHF. The DNA for the CDR3 is TGTGCCAGCACCCCCAGGGGGCAGGGGGCGAGAAATCAGCCCCAGCATTTT.

This clone was counted once. The rearrangement links TRBV7-8 to TRBJ2-7; 9 bases align to TRBD1. Germline CDR1 is SGHVS and CDR2 is FQNEAQ. The CDR3 extends over 14 amino acids. V lost 5 bases to trimming and J lost 2 bases; unmatched junction nucleotides: 4. CDR3 sequence (DNA): TGTGCCAGCAGCCGCCGGGACAGGGCCTACGAGCAGTACTTC. It specifies CASSRRDRAYEQYF.

CDR3 nucleotides: TGTGCCAGCAGTGAGGGACAGGGTTATGAAAAACTGTTTTTT. Translation gives CASSEGQGYEKLFF. The chain recombines TRBV6-1 with TRBJ1-4, with 9 bases matching TRBD1. This CDR3 spans 14 amino acids. Germline V gene lookup returns CDR1 MNHNS and CDR2 SASEGT. The V and J ends lost 3 bases and 6 bases, in that order; junction bases with no gene match: 2.

The rearrangement uses TRBV9 and TRBJ2-1; TRBD2 aligns across 12 bases. The CDR3 covers 15 residues. Germline CDR1 is SGDLS and CDR2 is YYNGEE. V shed 7 bases, J shed 5 bases, and the junction held 7 bases outside the gene matches. The CDR3 DNA reads as TGTGCCAGCCCATCCCCTAGCGGGGGGGACAATGAGCAGTTCTTC. Translating it yields CASPSPSGGDNEQFF.

The rearrangement uses TRBV11-3 and TRBJ1-1; 7 bases map to TRBD1. This CDR3 has 15 amino acids. Germline V gene lookup returns CDR1 SGHNT and CDR2 YENEEA. The trim removed 3 bases at V and 1 base at J, leaving 5 bases unmatched. The CDR3 sequence: CASSFSDRKNTEAFF. In DNA form, the CDR3 reads TGTGCCAGCAGCTTTTCGGACAGGAAGAACACTGAAGCTTTCTTT.

The genes are TRBV4-2 and TRBJ1-6; D perhaps matches TRBD1 (6 bases). Trimming removed 3 bases from V and 7 bases from J, with 13 bases in between. The germline gives CDR1 LGHNA, CDR2 YNFKEQ. The CDR3 runs 15 residues. CDR3: CASSQSGGENSPLHF. The CDR3 DNA reads TGTGCCAGCAGCCAGTCGGGGGGCGAAAATTCACCCCTCCACTTT.

The CDR3 is CAGDQKLFF. CDR3 coding DNA: TGTGCCGGAGATCAAAAACTGTTTTTT. The J gene is TRBJ1-4, the V gene TRBV6-6; D gene unclear. There are 9 residues in the CDR3. The germline CDR1 and CDR2 sequences are MNHNY and SVGAGI (reference sequence). The germline V and J ends were trimmed by 11 bases and 9 bases, with 7 bases remaining between them.

The V gene is TRBV5-1, the J gene TRBJ1-2; 7 nucleotides agree with TRBD1. The CDR3 consists of 14 residues. The ends lost 4 bases at V and 4 bases at J; junction bases unmatched: 7. CDR1 and CDR2 (germline): SGHRS, YFSETQ. The CDR3 region is CASSVGTAVYGYTF. The CDR3 nucleotides read TGCGCCAGCAGCGTAGGGACAGCGGTCTATGGCTACACCTTC.

This chain uses TRBV5-1 with TRBJ1-1; D not certain. CDR3 length: 15 amino acids. Germline values: CDR1 SGHRS, CDR2 YFSETQ. The germline V and J ends were trimmed by 0 bases and 1 base, with 10 bases remaining between them. This CDR3 reads CASSLVGSQNTEAFF. CDR3 nucleotide sequence: TGCGCCAGCAGCTTGGTTGGCAGTCAGAACACTGAAGCTTTCTTT.

The chain combines TRBV11-3 with TRBJ2-1; perhaps TRBD2 as D (5 bases). V shed 3 bases and J shed 9 bases, with 18 bases lying between them. This CDR3 has 15 residues. CDR1 is SGHNT and CDR2 is YENEEA in the germline V gene. The CDR3 nucleotides read TGTGCCAGCAGCTTGGAAATTGGATCGGCGGGTGAGCAGTTCTTC. Its translation: CASSLEIGSAGEQFF.

This chain joins TRBV18 and TRBJ1-4; D ambiguous. CDR3 size: 17 residues. CDR1 is KGHSH, CDR2 LQKENI, per germline. V lost 0 bases, J lost 4 bases, and 15 bases lay in between. The CDR3 coding sequence is TGTGCCAGCTCACCACCTTCGGGAGGGAGAGGTAATGAAAAACTGTTTTTT. Translation gives CASSPPSGGRGNEKLFF.